This T cell receptor (beta chain) was obtained from a study of shared clonotypes between healthy human individuals. The V and J ends lost 4 bases and 2 bases respectively, with 13 bases between them. The CDR3 has 15 residues. CDR1 is SGHDN and CDR2 is FVKESK in the germline V gene. The assay was carried out at the deep level. Some clones are missing from TCRdb's copy, which holds only in-frame ones; the method was immunoSEQ multiplex PCR. The data contain more than 1,200,000 clones, approximately 98.5% of them singletons. The V call is TRBV14, the J call TRBJ2-3; D is possibly TRBD2 (6 bases). The TCR sequence derives from a man under 40 in good health. The sequenced sample was naive CD4+ T cells sorted from blood. Subset in this sample: CD45RA+ positively selected. The CDR3 protein is CASSPWGENTDTQYF. In nucleotides, the CDR3 is TGTGCCAGCAGCCCCTGGGGGGAGAACACAGATACGCAGTATTTT.